A single sample gave rise to the 20 T cell receptor beta chains below, sequenced in a study of blood T cell repertoires in COVID-19. Only in-frame clones appear in the TCRdb table, and some are missing; sequencing was by immunoSEQ multiplex PCR. Of about 300,000 clones in the sample, more than 70% were seen once. The material sequenced was peripheral blood. All receptors come from a woman aged 50 to 65 with acute or convalescent COVID-19.

The rearrangement links TRBV4-2 to TRBJ2-6; D uncertain. Germline assignment: CDR1 LGHNA and CDR2 YNFKEQ. The CDR3 covers 15 residues. Deletions cut 6 bases from V and 4 bases from J, with 13 bases between. The CDR3 loop reads CASRKTGGGANVLTF. Written as DNA, the CDR3 is TGTGCCAGCAGAAAAACGGGTGGAGGGGCCAACGTCCTGACTTTC.

The chain uses TRBV18 and TRBJ1-1; the D is unclear. The germline gives CDR1 KGHSH, CDR2 LQKENI. Trimming took 4 bases from V and 0 from J, leaving 9 bases between them. The CDR3 length is 14 residues. CDR3: CASSREVLNTEAFF. CDR3 DNA sequence: TGTGCCAGCTCACGGGAGGTTTTGAACACTGAAGCTTTCTTT. The full variable domain, rest sourced from reference TRBV18 and TRBJ1-1, is NAGVMQNPRHLVRRRGQEARLRCSPMKGHSHVYWYRQLPEEGLKFMVYLQKENIIDESGMPKERFSAEFPKEGPSILRIQQVVRGDSAAYFCASSREVLNTEAFFGQGTRLTVV.

V and J are TRBV7-9 and TRBJ1-5, with D possibly TRBD1 on 5 matching bases. V gave up 6 bases and J gave up 8 bases, with 14 bases separating them. This CDR3 has 13 amino acids. Germline V gene lookup returns CDR1 SEHNR and CDR2 FQNEAQ (reference sequence). The CDR3 nucleotides read TGTGCCAGCAGTTCCCAGGGCGGGAAGCCCCAGCATTTT. Amino acid sequence: CASSSQGGKPQHF.

The rearrangement links TRBV7-6 to TRBJ1-2, with unresolved D. Germline CDR1 reads SGHVS; CDR2 reads FNYEAQ. The CDR3 sequence is 13 residues long. V lost 1 base to trimming and J lost 6 bases, with 9 bases between them. CDR3 sequence (DNA): TGTGCCAGCAGCTTAGGACCCCAGGATGGCTACACCTTC. Translated: CASSLGPQDGYTF. Complete variable domain (other parts from reference TRBV7-6 and TRBJ1-2): GAGVSQSPRYKVTKRGQDVALRCDPISGHVSLYWYRQALGQGPEFLTYFNYEAQQDKSGLPNDRFSAERPEGSISTLTIQRTEQRDSAMYRCASSLGPQDGYTFGSGTRLTVV.

The chain couples TRBV11-2 to TRBJ2-5; the match to TRBD1 covers 8 bases. This CDR3 has 13 amino acids. Trimming took 5 bases from V and 5 from J; bases not matched to a gene: 4. CDR1 and CDR2 from the germline V gene are SGHAT and FQNNGV. DNA for the CDR3: TGTGCCAGCAGCCTCAGGGACAGGGAGACCCAGTACTTC. Encoded protein: CASSLRDRETQYF.

This chain connects TRBV5-1 to TRBJ1-1; 12 bases fit TRBD1. Germline V gives CDR1 SGHRS, CDR2 YFSETQ. CDR3 length equals 15 residues. J gave up 6 bases and V 4 bases, and 7 bases lay outside the gene matches. For the CDR3, the DNA is TGCGCCAGCAGCCCGGGACAGGGGGCGGTCTCTGAAGCTTTCTTT. Translation gives CASSPGQGAVSEAFF.

The J gene is TRBJ1-6, the V gene TRBV25-1; TRBD1 agrees at 7 bases. V lost 6 bases, J lost 6 bases, and 8 bases stayed unmatched. CDR3 length equals 15 residues. The V gene's germline CDR1 is MGHDK and CDR2 SYGVNS. CDR3 sequence (DNA): TGTGCCAGCAGCGAACCGGGACAGATTAATTCACCCCTCCACTTT. This encodes CASSEPGQINSPLHF. Complete variable domain (other parts from reference TRBV25-1 and TRBJ1-6): EADIYQTPRYLVIGTGKKITLECSQTMGHDKMYWYQQDPGMELHLIHYSYGVNSTEKGDLSSESTVSRIRTEHFPLTLESARPSHTSQYLCASSEPGQINSPLHFGNGTRLTVT.

This chain connects TRBV5-4 to TRBJ2-7, with D possibly matching TRBD2 (5 bases). Trimming removed 4 bases at V and 4 bases at J, with 9 bases between. Germline CDR1 and CDR2: SGHNT and YYREEE (reference sequence). The CDR3 consists of 12 residues. CDR3 amino acids: CASSPGGYEQYF. The CDR3, as DNA: TGTGCCAGCAGCCCCGGAGGATACGAGCAGTACTTC.

This chain connects TRBV28 to TRBJ1-3; no clear D. The CDR3 spans 14 residues. Trimming took 4 bases from V and 2 from J, leaving 9 bases between them. Germline assignment: CDR1 MDHEN and CDR2 SYDVKM. The CDR3 DNA is TGTGCCAGCAGTTCTGGAGGGACTGGAAACACCATATATTTT. It yields the protein CASSSGGTGNTIYF. Full variable domain (rest looked up from reference TRBV28 and TRBJ1-3): DVKVTQSSRYLVKRTGEKVFLECVQDMDHENMFWYRQDPGLGLRLIYFSYDVKMKEKGDIPEGYSVSREKKERFSLILESASTNQTSMYLCASSSGGTGNTIYFGEGSWLTVV.

As regards this clone: The DNA is omitted, as the CDR3 cannot be located on it reliably, and the CDR3 follows TCRdb's listing. The genes are TRBV28 and TRBJ1-4; the table calls TRBD1, which could not be checked here. The CDR3 region is 14 residues in length, termini included. In germline, CDR1 is MDHEN, CDR2 SYDVKM. The CDR3 here is CASSFFGQNEKLFF.

V and J are TRBV7-9 and TRBJ2-3; unclear D gene. The germline gives CDR1 SEHNR, CDR2 FQNEAQ (reference sequence). The CDR3 extends over 15 amino acids. Trimming pared 1 base from V and 2 bases from J, leaving 10 bases between. As DNA, the CDR3 is TGTGCCAGCAGCTTAGATTCGGGTAACACAGATACGCAGTATTTT. Its protein product is CASSLDSGNTDTQYF.

The rearrangement links TRBV5-4 to TRBJ1-1, with D perhaps matching TRBD1 (6 bases). The V end lost 1 base, the J end lost 3 bases, and 13 bases lay between the germline ends. Germline V gene data show CDR1 as SGHNT and CDR2 as YYREEE (reference sequence). The CDR3 is 15 residues long. DNA for the CDR3: TGTGCCAGCAGCTTGCCGACACAGGGAGACACTGAAGCTTTCTTT. This codes for CASSLPTQGDTEAFF.

This clone was counted a few times. J is TRBJ2-3 and V is TRBV4-3, with TRBD1 matching 7 bases. After removal of 1 base from V and 2 bases from J, the junction contained 3 bases not matched to a gene. The CDR3 runs to 15 residues. Germline CDR1 reads LGHNA; CDR2 reads YSLEER. This chain's CDR3 is CASSQGDRDTDTQYF. For the CDR3, the DNA is TGCGCCAGCAGCCAAGGGGACAGAGACACAGATACGCAGTATTTT.

This clone appeared once. The chain is built from TRBV28 and TRBJ1-2; D call uncertain. Germline V lookup: CDR1 MDHEN, CDR2 SYDVKM. This CDR3 has 13 amino acids. V lost 6 bases and J lost 2, with 10 bases in between. CDR3 region: CASRATRNYGYTF. The CDR3 DNA reads as TGTGCCAGCAGGGCCACACGCAACTATGGCTACACCTTC.

The chain has TRBV7-2 and TRBJ1-3, with TRBD1 identical over 11 bases. Trimming took 1 base from V and 2 from J; bases not matched to a gene: 1. The CDR3 length is 16 residues. Germline assignment: CDR1 SGHTA and CDR2 FQGNSA. The CDR3 spells CASSLGDRGAGNTIYF. The CDR3 nucleotides read TGTGCCAGCAGCTTAGGGGACAGGGGGGCTGGAAACACCATATATTTT.

This clone was picked up one time. V usage is TRBV2 and J usage is TRBJ2-5, with unresolved D. CDR1 and CDR2 from the germline V gene are SNHLY and FYNNEI. Trimming took off 2 bases at V and 4 bases at J, with 8 bases between the two ends. The CDR3 consists of 13 residues. CDR3 nucleotides: TGTGCCAGCAGTGAATTGCCCGGAGAGACCCAGTACTTC. It yields the protein CASSELPGETQYF.

This clone has a handful of counts. The chain is built from TRBV24-1 and TRBJ1-2; D gene unclear. Trimming shortened V by 4 bases and J by 6 bases, and 11 bases separated the two germline ends. Per the germline V gene, CDR1 is KGHDR and CDR2 is SFDVKD. The CDR3 is 13 residues long. CDR3: CATSDRAGDGYTF. In DNA form, the CDR3 reads TGTGCCACCAGTGACCGAGCGGGCGATGGCTACACCTTC.

The V gene is TRBV4-2, the J gene TRBJ2-1; the match to TRBD2 covers 7 bases. V lost 0 bases and J lost 2; bases outside the gene matches: 7. The CDR3 loop spans 17 amino acids. Germline V gives CDR1 LGHNA, CDR2 YNFKEQ. CDR3 residues: CASSQDSGGGPYNEQFF. CDR3 in DNA: TGTGCCAGCAGCCAAGATTCGGGGGGAGGGCCCTACAATGAGCAGTTCTTC.

The chain joins TRBV27 to TRBJ2-3, with 9 bases matching TRBD1. CDR1 and CDR2 (germline): MNHEY, SMNVEV (reference sequence). Losses at the gene ends were 7 bases for V and 3 bases for J; bases not matched to a gene: 8. CDR3 length: 15 residues. CDR3 coding DNA: TGTGCCAGCATCTCCTCGGACAGGGGAACAGATACGCAGTATTTT. Its protein is CASISSDRGTDTQYF.

The chain employs TRBV7-2 and TRBJ2-3; D might be TRBD2 (6 bases). The ends were cut back, 1 base at V and 3 bases at J, with 11 bases in the middle. The CDR3 sequence is 15 residues long. Germline V gives CDR1 SGHTA, CDR2 FQGNSA. The CDR3 DNA reads as TGTGCCAGCAGCTTAGTAGCGGAGGAGACAGATACGCAGTATTTT. This gives the protein CASSLVAEETDTQYF.